The T cell receptor beta chain described here comes from a study of cytomegalovirus exposure and HLA in healthy donors (dated by TCRdb to the late 2010s). In terms of the full investigation: An earlier analysis of around 600 of the donors reported 250 to 300 Gb of sequence data and more than 90 million unique TCR beta sequences from about 200 million T cells. HLA typing covered class I and class II loci at four-digit resolution. An early release covering roughly 640 HLA-typed donors comprised roughly 300 gigabases of sequencing data and around 85 million unique TCR sequences. Rather than drawing on any new phenotypic data, the later analysis identified candidate immune exposures from TCR beta sequences and the way those sequences occurred across donors. In addition to the first cohort of around 670 subjects, a separate validation cohort of approximately 120 different subjects was used. In an earlier analysis of 587 of the donors, high-throughput TCR beta sequencing was used to judge whether each TCR beta V gene segment behaved as functional or pseudogenic. The genetic ancestry cluster associated with self-reported Caucasian donors included over 80% of the 300 to 400 genotyped donors. The study combined high-throughput TCR immunosequencing, statistical association of individual TCRs with disease status, and machine learning to predict cytomegalovirus infection status. The study aimed to test whether signatures of past pathogen exposure could be identified by cataloging public T cell receptors. A handful of DR-DQ haplotypes were treated as single units for association and clustering because of strong linkage in the cohort. In a later analysis, previously published TCR beta repertoires from 666 donors were re-analyzed and high-resolution HLA genotyping was added so that TCR occurrence patterns could be studied. Every discovery cohort repertoire had been produced on one sequencing platform. Using immunosequencing, the study profiled T cell repertoires from 500 to 800 subjects and related those repertoires to cytomegalovirus serostatus. The number of typed donors differed by locus: about 620-630 for A, B, C, DRB1 and DQB1; approximately 520 for DQA1; 606 for DPA1; and 450 to 480 for DPB1. Donor age, sex, ethnicity and CMV serostatus were compiled together with the repertoire data. On average, 235,054 unique TCR beta nucleotide sequences were sequenced per donor among several hundred genotyped donors of the cohort, with approximately 18% of those sequences being non-productive. Genome-wide SNP genotypes for about three fifths of the roughly 670 donors were used in a later genetic analysis, which treated that subset as a discovery cohort.

General conclusions and limits of the study: Cytomegalovirus status was reported to be diagnosed by the classifier with high specificity and sensitivity in both the original and validation cohorts. The presence/absence analyses assumed that sequencing depth was roughly uniform across donors, and that assumption may not be true. Only TCR beta chains were sequenced in this cohort, and the absence of alpha or paired-chain data limited detectable features. In the study, 150 to 200 TCR beta chains were listed as associated with cytomegalovirus. A group of highly shared sequence variants was considered likely to be a technical artifact of the sequencing pipeline. An earlier analysis of approximately 570 of the donors showed that most TCR beta V segments appeared in productive rearrangements either about 87% or about 30% of the time, which broadly matched IMGT annotations. The earlier analysis of nearly 600 of the donors excluded approximately 15 rarely observed V segments, including chromosome 9 orphons, because counts were too low. Most TCR sequences were seen in very few donors, while some public TCRs were found in many individuals. It was suggested by the authors that the approach could potentially be generalized to other disease states and immunological phenotypes. A further reported finding was that TCR beta sequences accurately predicted the HLA-A and HLA-B alleles for most subjects in the first cohort. Specific HLA alleles were associated with some 15,000 TCR beta sequences at a false discovery rate of 0.05 in a later analysis. In vitro tests confirmed that a few of the cytomegalovirus-associated TCR beta chains recognize cytomegalovirus antigens. Linkage disequilibrium might explain the correlated functional status among segregating V segments, but an unknown experimental factor could not be excluded. The 87-base-pair reads could not distinguish some IMGT-functional V segments, including TRBV6-2 and TRBV6-3, so those segments were excluded. A later analysis found that most CMV-associated TCR beta chains appeared HLA-restricted, with HLA associations seemingly driven largely by CMV exposure. In a later genetic analysis, fewer N-insertions in productive TCRs were reported among donors in an Asian-associated ancestry cluster than the 666-donor mean. Assigning TCR associations to individual alleles was difficult when HLA alleles, especially DR and DQ, strongly co-occurred. In a later analysis, TCR association rates were found to vary across HLA loci, with the most associated TCRs seen for DRB1 alleles and the fewest for HLA-C alleles. In a later genetic analysis, a missense DCLRE1C variant was associated with V-gene and J-gene trimming of TCR beta chains, and the association was replicated in an independent cohort. Compared with equally common non-associated chains, HLA-associated TCR beta chains in a later analysis were more clonally expanded and had lower generation probabilities. Immune exposure information for the cohort was limited to CMV serostatus. A later analysis reported that several top co-occurrence clusters appeared linked to parvovirus B19, influenza, CMV and Epstein-Barr virus. Because HLA typing was missing for some donors at each locus, association tests included only the typed subset.

The cohort was made up of roughly 670 healthy bone marrow donors. At the time of sampling, every cohort member was nominally healthy, though immune exposures that went unrecorded were likely present. The donor was CMV seropositive and was included in the group of 270 or so seropositive cohort members. A peripheral blood sample was provided by each donor, and peripheral blood mononuclear cells were used for TCR beta sequencing. The Qiagen DNeasy Blood Extraction Kit was used to extract genomic DNA from the blood cell samples. The CDR3, cysteine through phenylalanine, is 15 amino acids long. Only the CDR3 DNA is retained, 45 bases long and in frame from the first base. CDR1 and CDR2 are read off the germline V gene as SGDLS and YYNGEE. V lost 5 bases and J lost 6 bases; the stretch between them is 17 bases long. The receptor library was made with the immunoSEQ multiplex PCR assay. A mixture of 60 forward primers for TCR Vbeta segments and 13 reverse primers for TCR Jbeta segments was used in the multiplex PCR. Amplification of the CDR3 region of rearranged TCR beta genes was performed with a multiplex PCR assay on genomic DNA. The Illumina HiSeq System was used to sequence the amplified TCR beta libraries as 87-base-pair reads. Turning to the authors' computational methods: A later analysis counted tens of millions of unique TCR beta chains across the 650 to 800 repertoires, and 9.5 million to 11 million of these chains were shared by at least two donors. Raw reads were error-corrected and collapsed into unique sequences with a nearest-neighbor algorithm that merged closely related sequences to remove PCR and sequencing errors. V, D and J gene segments were assigned by aligning CDR3 sequences to IMGT reference sequences. For a sequence to be retained, at least a six-nucleotide match to both a V gene segment and a J gene segment was required. A rearrangement was called productive if the CDR3 had no stop codons and remained in frame with V and J, and every other rearrangement was called non-productive. CDR3 was defined by IMGT convention, running from the second conserved V-encoded cysteine to the conserved J-encoded phenylalanine. The earlier analysis of about 610 of the donors excluded any sequence lacking an unambiguous match to a single V gene segment. In an earlier analysis of approximately 590 of the donors, a V segment was called functional when productive rearrangements were above 56.7%, and segregating when the standard deviation between donors exceeded 5%. A statistical classification framework was developed to diagnose cytomegalovirus status using the catalog of TCR beta chain sequences. V and J gene assignment, in a later analysis, came from comparing TCR nucleotide sequences with IMGT/GENE-DB human TR gene sequences. The TCRdist pipeline was used in a later analysis to assign CDR3 sequences and most-parsimonious VDJ recombination scenarios. In a later analysis, every TCR beta chain was defined by the combination of its CDR3 amino acid sequence and its V-gene family, and reads without a unique V-gene family were dropped. A later analysis removed 550 to 700 highly shared, low-generation-probability nucleotide sequences to deal with suspected cross-contamination and a sequencing artifact. A later analysis calculated a clonal expansion index for each public chain from normalized within-repertoire ranks of inferred template counts. A later analysis computed generation probabilities with a VDJ recombination model fitted to out-of-frame rearrangements, and checked the results against IGoR. In a later analysis, hypergeometric tests were used to score TCR-TCR, TCR-HLA and TCR-CMV co-occurrence, with a repertoire-size bias correction applied to TCR pairs. In a later analysis, false discovery rates were estimated by permuting HLA or CMV assignments 20 times. In a later analysis, co-occurring TCRs were grouped using DBSCAN, and TCRdist sequence similarity was added for clustering within HLA-allele-positive subsets. For co-occurrence clustering, repertoires with fewer than 30,000 or more than 120,000 public chains were excluded, along with a handful of repertoires with anomalous nucleotide sharing. TCRdb carries this immuneACCESS record with in-frame sequences only. Its versions omit some clonotypes, under half of them owing to an unresolved V gene in the studies checked, with the rest unexplained. V, J and clone size reflect that table, while D and trimming were determined from the DNA. Here the sample has over 100,000 clones; more than 65% occur a single time. The top ten constitute 4.2% of the sample.

Turning to this clone: Its specific antigen is unknown. No clone much larger than this one lies a single base away; base qualities are absent.

The V and J segments used are TRBV9 and TRBJ2-2, and perhaps TRBD2 as D gene, on 5 matching bases. The TCR sequence derives from a male donor in good health and CMV-seropositive. Sequencing was carried out using PBMCs. The CDR3: CASRRTDVGAGELFF. At the DNA level, the sequence is TGTGCCAGCAGACGGACTGATGTTGGTGCCGGGGAGCTGTTTTTT.